One and the same sample provided the 31 T cell receptor beta chains below, sequenced in a study of CD8 T cells in ankylosing spondylitis. TCRdb ran MiXCR on the 5' RACE reads and lists one entry per CDR3 protein. Seen here are fewer than 180,000 distinct CDR3 sequences, around 43% observed once, and the top ten hold 12% to 15%. Sequencing was carried out using synovial fluid, either unsorted or a sorted T cell fraction (not recorded which). These receptors all come from a male donor with ankylosing spondylitis.

J is TRBJ2-3 and V is TRBV29-1, with unresolved D. The CDR3 is 12 amino acids. CDR1 and CDR2 (germline): SQVTM, ANQGSEA. The V end was cut by 5 bases, the J end by 2 bases, with 8 bases between. This CDR3 reads CSVTPYTDTQYF. The DNA of the CDR3 is TGCAGCGTTACACCGTACACAGATACGCAGTATTTT.

The chain recombines TRBV4-1 with TRBJ2-2, with TRBD2 as a possible D gene (6 bases). The V gene's germline CDR1 is MGHRA and CDR2 YSYEKL. Between the trimmed V and J ends, which lost 5 bases and 4 bases, there was a span of 11 bases. This CDR3 spans 14 amino acids. The CDR3 loop is CASSSPGGTGELFF. In nucleotides, the CDR3 is TGCGCCAGCAGCTCACCCGGGGGCACCGGGGAGCTGTTTTTT.

The chain uses TRBV12-3 or TRBV12-4 and TRBJ2-4; 9 nucleotides agree with TRBD1. The V and J ends lost 5 bases and 4 bases, in that order; junction bases with no gene match: 6. There are 15 residues in the CDR3. The CDR3 is CASSPTGGLKNIQYF. The CDR3 DNA sequence: TGTGCCAGCAGTCCAACAGGGGGCCTGAAAAACATTCAGTACTTC.

The V gene is TRBV20-1, the J gene TRBJ2-7, with D possibly being TRBD2 (5 bases). CDR1 DFQATT and CDR2 SNEGSKA come from the germline V gene (reference sequence). The V gene lost 3 bases and the J gene lost 1 base, with 10 bases spanning the gap. This CDR3 has 13 amino acids. CDR3 DNA sequence: TGCAGTGCTAGGGGAGACGTATCCTACGAGCAGTACTTC. Amino acids: CSARGDVSYEQYF.

This sequence joins TRBV9 and TRBJ2-3, with D tentatively TRBD2 (5 bases). V gave up 3 bases and J gave up 2 bases, with 13 bases separating them. The CDR3 is 15 amino acids. Looked up from germline, CDR1 is SGDLS and CDR2 is YYNGEE. The CDR3 sequence is CASSGRTGLTDTQYF. The DNA for the CDR3 is TGTGCCAGCAGCGGACGGACTGGCCTCACAGATACGCAGTATTTT.

This clonotype occurred many times. The genes are TRBV28 and TRBJ2-3; a possible D gene is TRBD2 (7 bases). The CDR3 is 15 residues long. V was cut by 8 bases and J by 1 base, with 16 bases left in between. The V gene's germline CDR1 is MDHEN and CDR2 SYDVKM. CDR3 bases: TGTGCCAGCGGGAGGGGGGGCCTAGGCACAGATACGCAGTATTTT. It yields the protein CASGRGGLGTDTQYF.

This clonotype was counted between two and nine times. The CDR3 is CSVEDTGELFF. In DNA form, the CDR3 reads TGCAGCGTTGAAGATACCGGGGAGCTGTTTTTT. The J gene is TRBJ2-2, the V gene TRBV29-1, with D hard to call. CDR3 length: 11 residues. Trimming cost V 0 bases and J 5 bases, with 1 base left between them. CDR1 SQVTM and CDR2 ANQGSEA come from the germline V gene.

This chain uses TRBV7-9 with TRBJ1-1; 8 nucleotides align to TRBD1. With 4 bases clipped from V and 3 bases from J, the junction kept 10 bases outside the gene matches. The CDR3 is 16 residues long. Germline CDR1 SEHNR, CDR2 FQNEAQ (reference sequence). The CDR3 loop is CASSSLGQAPHTEAFF. The CDR3, as DNA: TGTGCCAGCAGCTCCCTGGGACAGGCTCCCCACACTGAAGCTTTCTTT.

This clonotype was picked up a small number of times. V gene TRBV12-3 or TRBV12-4 combines with J gene TRBJ1-3; D is uncertain. This CDR3 contains 16 residues. The V gene lost 0 bases and the J gene lost 0 bases, with 9 bases spanning the gap. For the CDR3, the DNA is TGTGCCAGCAGTTTAGCGCACGGTAGCTCTGGAAACACCATATATTTT. Protein product: CASSLAHGSSGNTIYF.

A few counts support this clonotype. The V gene is TRBV5-1, the J gene TRBJ2-5, with D tentatively TRBD2 (6 bases). Trimming left V 0 bases short and J 5 bases short, with 14 bases between. The CDR3 totals 15 residues. Looked up from germline, CDR1 is SGHRS and CDR2 is YFSETQ. For the CDR3, the DNA is TGCGCCAGCAGCTTGGCCGTGACTAGTCTGGAGACCCAGTACTTC. As protein: CASSLAVTSLETQYF.

This clonotype was observed a handful of times. This chain joins TRBV7-2 and TRBJ1-5; D gene ambiguous. CDR3 length equals 16 residues. Germline loops: CDR1 SGHTA, CDR2 FQGNSA. V lost 0 bases and J 5 bases, leaving 14 bases between the germline ends. The CDR3 protein is CASSLAPGFRYQPQHF. For the CDR3, the DNA is TGTGCCAGCAGCTTAGCTCCGGGTTTTCGTTATCAGCCCCAGCATTTT.

The V call is TRBV12-3 or TRBV12-4, the J call TRBJ2-1, with D uncertain. This CDR3 region has 19 residues. Trimming pared 1 base from V and 4 bases from J, leaving 23 bases between. The CDR3 loop is CASSLEYWRPYSLYNEQFF. In DNA, the CDR3 is TGTGCCAGCAGTTTAGAATACTGGCGGCCCTACTCCCTATACAATGAGCAGTTCTTC.

This clonotype was seen more than once but under ten times. The chain uses TRBV28 and TRBJ1-5; 8 bases fit TRBD1. The CDR3 is 19 residues long. Germline V gene data show CDR1 as MDHEN and CDR2 as SYDVKM. The V segment lost 3 bases and the J segment 0 bases; nucleotides outside the gene matches: 13. CDR3 nucleotide sequence: TGTGCCAGCAGTTTCATTCGGGACAGGAGTTTCTATAGCAATCAGCCCCAGCATTTT. It translates to CASSFIRDRSFYSNQPQHF.

This clonotype came up a few times. This CDR3 is CASSQGQPDGFYGYTF. CDR3 nucleotide sequence: TGCGCCAGCAGCCAAGGGCAGCCGGATGGGTTCTATGGCTACACCTTC. The V call is TRBV4-1, the J call TRBJ1-2; D call uncertain. Germline V gives CDR1 MGHRA, CDR2 YSYEKL. V was trimmed by 1 base and J by 4 bases, leaving 16 bases between them. The CDR3 loop spans 16 amino acids.

The chain combines TRBV12-3 or TRBV12-4 with TRBJ2-7; 7 nucleotides line up with TRBD1. This CDR3 is 15 amino acids long. Germline trimming cut 5 bases from V and 2 bases from J; bases unmatched to any gene: 9. The DNA for the CDR3 is TGTGCCAGCAGTCCCCGGACAGGCATCCCCTACGAGCAGTACTTC. It yields the protein CASSPRTGIPYEQYF.

J is TRBJ1-6 and V is TRBV5-1, with D hard to call. This CDR3 is built from 16 residues. V lost 6 bases and J 0 bases, leaving 13 bases between the germline ends. The germline V gene has CDR1 SGHRS and CDR2 YFSETQ. CDR3 DNA sequence: TGCGCCAGCAAAAGTCAGGCGAGCTCCTATAATTCACCCCTCCACTTT. Its translation is CASKSQASSYNSPLHF.

The chain combines TRBV30 with TRBJ2-7; 9 bases are shared with TRBD1. The CDR3 loop spans 14 amino acids. The germline V gene has CDR1 GTSNPN and CDR2 SVGIG (reference sequence). V shed 4 bases, J shed 1 base, and the junction held 5 bases outside the gene matches. In DNA form, the CDR3 reads TGTGCCTGGATGGACAGGGGATATTCCTACGAGCAGTACTTC. Its translation: CAWMDRGYSYEQYF.

This clonotype was seen more than once but under ten times. This rearrangement joins TRBV10-3 to TRBJ2-1, with 10 bases lining up with TRBD2. The V and J ends lost 10 bases and 1 base, in that order; junction bases with no gene match: 7. Per germline, CDR1 ENHRY and CDR2 SYGVKD. There are 15 residues in the CDR3. The CDR3 loop is CASQIAGGSYNEQFF. In DNA, the CDR3 is TGTGCCAGCCAAATAGCGGGGGGTTCCTACAATGAGCAGTTCTTC.

The chain combines TRBV7-3 with TRBJ1-2; 8 bases agree with TRBD1. Losses at the gene ends were 5 bases for V and 8 bases for J; bases not matched to a gene: 7. There are 13 residues in the CDR3. Per the germline V gene, CDR1 is SGHTA and CDR2 is FQGTGA. CDR3 residues: CASSTRTGRGYTF. DNA for the CDR3: TGTGCCAGCAGCACCAGGACAGGGAGAGGCTACACCTTC.

Ten or more counts support this clonotype. The J gene is TRBJ1-5, the V gene TRBV6-1; D is ambiguous. V was trimmed by 2 bases and J by 0 bases, leaving 20 bases between them. This CDR3 has 19 residues. CDR1 is MNHNS and CDR2 is SASEGT in the germline V gene. Here the CDR3 DNA reads TGTGCCAGCAGTGAAATTGTCGTGGCAGAACTTTATAGCAATCAGCCCCAGCATTTT. The encoded protein is CASSEIVVAELYSNQPQHF.

This clonotype was observed a handful of times. The chain uses TRBV12-3 or TRBV12-4 and TRBJ2-7; D not resolved. V shed 5 bases and J shed 6 bases, with 17 bases lying between them. This CDR3 contains 14 residues. Written as DNA, the CDR3 is TGTGCCAGCAGTCCTGCAGGTTCACCTGGCGAGCAGTACTTC. This gives the protein CASSPAGSPGEQYF.

This clonotype was seen a handful of times. The chain employs TRBV19 and TRBJ2-7, with 9 positions matching TRBD1. V gave up 6 bases and J gave up 5 bases; unmatched junction bases: 8. Germline V gene data show CDR1 as LNHDA and CDR2 as SQIVND (reference sequence). The CDR3 spans 14 residues. The CDR3: CASRDRDRVDEQYF. The CDR3 DNA reads TGTGCCAGTAGAGACAGGGACAGGGTTGACGAGCAGTACTTC.

This clonotype was seen many times. The chain recombines TRBV6-2 or TRBV6-3 with TRBJ2-7; 13 bases match TRBD2. CDR1 is MNHEY, CDR2 SVGEGT, per germline. The V gene end was trimmed by 4 bases and the J gene end by 4 bases; junction bases not matched to a gene: 1. The length of the CDR3 is 14 residues. CDR3 sequence (DNA): TGTGCCAGCAGTTGGACTAGCGGGAGTTACGAGCAGTACTTC. Translated: CASSWTSGSYEQYF.

This clonotype showed up many times. One end of the junction varies from germline; a read error may be responsible. V and J are TRBV4-3 and TRBJ1-1; no firm D call. The germline V gene has CDR1 LGHNA and CDR2 YSLEER. The CDR3 is 13 amino acids. The CDR3, as DNA: TGTGCCAGCAGCCAAGGCGGAAACACTGAAGCTTTCTTT. It encodes CASSQGGNTEAFF.

The chain is built from TRBV24-1 and TRBJ1-1, with a possible D match to TRBD1 (5 bases). Trimming removed 9 bases from V and 9 bases from J, with 13 bases in between. Germline CDR1 reads KGHDR; CDR2 reads SFDVKD. The CDR3 extends over 11 amino acids. CDR3 amino acids: CATHYGGKAFF. The CDR3 nucleotides read TGTGCCACCCACTACGGGGGGAAAGCTTTCTTT.

The chain carries TRBV28 and TRBJ2-3; weak D call: TRBD2 (5 bases). The CDR3 has 15 amino acids. CDR1 is MDHEN, CDR2 SYDVKM, per germline. V lost 2 bases to trimming and J lost 1 base, with 10 bases between them. The CDR3 DNA reads as TGTGCCAGCAGTTTAGAGGGAAAGGGCACAGATACGCAGTATTTT. As protein: CASSLEGKGTDTQYF. The entire variable domain, with the rest obtained from reference TRBV28 and TRBJ2-3, is as follows: DVKVTQSSRYLVKRTGEKVFLECVQDMDHENMFWYRQDPGLGLRLIYFSYDVKMKEKGDIPEGYSVSREKKERFSLILESASTNQTSMYLCASSLEGKGTDTQYFGPGTRLTVL.

The V and J genes are TRBV15 and TRBJ2-7; 8 nucleotides agree with TRBD2. J was trimmed by 0 bases and V by 0 bases; bases with no gene match: 7. The V gene's germline CDR1 is LNHNV and CDR2 YYDKDF (reference sequence). This CDR3 is 17 amino acids long. For the CDR3, the DNA is TGTGCCACCAGCAGAGATTCGGAGCGGGGGAGCTCCTACGAGCAGTACTTC. It specifies CATSRDSERGSSYEQYF.

This clonotype was found many times. V and J are TRBV14 and TRBJ2-1, with D possibly matching TRBD2 (6 bases). V dropped 4 bases and J dropped 14 bases, with 18 bases sitting between them. CDR1 is SGHDN, CDR2 FVKESK, per germline. The CDR3 is 13 residues long. The CDR3 nucleotides are TGTGCCAGCAGCCCGACCGGGGGAATGAGTGAGTTCTTC. This sequence encodes CASSPTGGMSEFF.

The genes are TRBV12-3 or TRBV12-4 and TRBJ1-2; no firm D call. This CDR3 spans 12 amino acids. Trimming took off 3 bases at V and 6 bases at J, with 8 bases between the two ends. The CDR3 DNA sequence: TGTGCCAGCAGTTTTGGGCGCAATGGCTACACCTTC. This codes for CASSFGRNGYTF.

The chain employs TRBV5-1 and TRBJ2-1; 10 positions agree with TRBD2. Germline V gene data show CDR1 as SGHRS and CDR2 as YFSETQ. The CDR3 length is 15 residues. The junction had 4 bases not matched to a gene; V was cut back by 0 bases and J by 7 bases. The CDR3 DNA follows: TGCGCCAGCAGCTTGGTTCCGACTAGCGGGAATGAGCAGTTCTTC. Protein product: CASSLVPTSGNEQFF. The entire variable domain, with the rest obtained from reference TRBV5-1 and TRBJ2-1, is as follows: KAGVTQTPRYLIKTRGQQVTLSCSPISGHRSVSWYQQTPGQGLQFLFEYFSETQRNKGNFPGRFSGRQFSNSRSEMNVSTLELGDSALYLCASSLVPTSGNEQFFGPGTRLTVL.

This clonotype was detected a few times. The chain couples TRBV7-6 to TRBJ2-4, with a tentative D call TRBD2 (7 bases). In germline, CDR1 is SGHVS, CDR2 FNYEAQ. V was trimmed by 4 bases and J by 6 bases, leaving 16 bases between them. The CDR3 spans 15 residues. The CDR3 sequence: CASSYQGLAVNIQYF. CDR3 nucleotide sequence: TGTGCCAGCAGCTACCAGGGGCTAGCGGTAAACATTCAGTACTTC. Full variable domain (remainder filled in from reference TRBV7-6 and TRBJ2-4): GAGVSQSPRYKVTKRGQDVALRCDPISGHVSLYWYRQALGQGPEFLTYFNYEAQQDKSGLPNDRFSAERPEGSISTLTIQRTEQRDSAMYRCASSYQGLAVNIQYFGAGTRLSVL.